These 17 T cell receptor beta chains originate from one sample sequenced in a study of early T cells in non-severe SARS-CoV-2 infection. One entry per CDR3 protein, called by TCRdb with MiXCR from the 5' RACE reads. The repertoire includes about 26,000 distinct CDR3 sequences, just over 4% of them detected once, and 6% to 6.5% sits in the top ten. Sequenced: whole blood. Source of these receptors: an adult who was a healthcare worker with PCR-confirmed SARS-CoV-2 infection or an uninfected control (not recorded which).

The CDR3, as DNA: TGTGCCAGCAGCTTAGATAAGGCCCCCCCCCAAGATACGCAGTATTTT. This sequence encodes CASSLDKAPPQDTQYF. This chain connects TRBV7-2 to TRBJ2-3; D is ambiguous. Germline V gene lookup returns CDR1 SGHTA and CDR2 FQGNSA. CDR3 length: 16 amino acids. Trimming left V 1 base short and J 5 bases short, with 16 bases between.

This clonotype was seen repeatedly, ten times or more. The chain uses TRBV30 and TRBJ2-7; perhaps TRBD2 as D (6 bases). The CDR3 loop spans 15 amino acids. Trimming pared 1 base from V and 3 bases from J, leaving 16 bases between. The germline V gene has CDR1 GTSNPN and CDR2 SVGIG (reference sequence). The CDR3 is CAWSAHGAGGYEQYF. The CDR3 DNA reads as TGTGCCTGGAGTGCCCATGGAGCCGGGGGCTACGAGCAGTACTTC.

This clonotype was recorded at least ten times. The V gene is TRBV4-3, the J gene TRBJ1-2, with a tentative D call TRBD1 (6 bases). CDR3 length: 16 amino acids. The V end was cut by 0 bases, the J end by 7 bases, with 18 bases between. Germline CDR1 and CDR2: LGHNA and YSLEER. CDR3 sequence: CASSQDKGVGTSGYTF. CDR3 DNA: TGCGCCAGCAGCCAAGATAAGGGAGTTGGGACATCTGGCTACACCTTC.

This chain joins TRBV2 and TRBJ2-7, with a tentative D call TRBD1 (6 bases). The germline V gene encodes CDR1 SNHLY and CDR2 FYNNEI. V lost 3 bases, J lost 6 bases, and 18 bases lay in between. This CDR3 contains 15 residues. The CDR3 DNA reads TGTGCCAGCAGTGACAGGGGAAACCGGAACGTCGAGCAGTACTTC. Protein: CASSDRGNRNVEQYF.

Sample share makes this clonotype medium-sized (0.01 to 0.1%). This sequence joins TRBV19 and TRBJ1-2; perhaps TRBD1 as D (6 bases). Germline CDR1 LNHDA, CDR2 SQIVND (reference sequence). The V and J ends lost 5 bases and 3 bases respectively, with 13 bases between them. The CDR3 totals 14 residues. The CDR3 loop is CASSLRTADYGYTF. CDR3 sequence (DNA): TGTGCCAGTAGTTTACGGACAGCCGACTATGGCTACACCTTC.

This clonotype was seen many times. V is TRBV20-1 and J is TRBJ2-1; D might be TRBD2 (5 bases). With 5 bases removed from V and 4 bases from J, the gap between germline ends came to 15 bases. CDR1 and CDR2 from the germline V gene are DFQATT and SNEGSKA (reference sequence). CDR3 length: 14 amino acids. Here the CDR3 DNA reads TGCAGTGCTGTAGGCGCTAGCTCTTACAATGAGCAGTTCTTC. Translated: CSAVGASSYNEQFF.

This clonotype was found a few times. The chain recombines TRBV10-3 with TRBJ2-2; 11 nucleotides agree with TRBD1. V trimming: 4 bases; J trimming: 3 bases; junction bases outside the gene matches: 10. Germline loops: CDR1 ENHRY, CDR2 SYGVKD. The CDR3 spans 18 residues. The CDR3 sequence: CAISGWIKGQGDTGELFF. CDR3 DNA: TGTGCCATCAGTGGATGGATCAAGGGACAGGGGGACACCGGGGAGCTGTTTTTT.

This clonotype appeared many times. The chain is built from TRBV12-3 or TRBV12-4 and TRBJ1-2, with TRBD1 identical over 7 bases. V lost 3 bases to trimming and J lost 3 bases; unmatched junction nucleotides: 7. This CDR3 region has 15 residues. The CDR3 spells CASSLTTGSDYGYTF. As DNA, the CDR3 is TGTGCCAGCAGTTTGACGACAGGGTCTGACTATGGCTACACCTTC.

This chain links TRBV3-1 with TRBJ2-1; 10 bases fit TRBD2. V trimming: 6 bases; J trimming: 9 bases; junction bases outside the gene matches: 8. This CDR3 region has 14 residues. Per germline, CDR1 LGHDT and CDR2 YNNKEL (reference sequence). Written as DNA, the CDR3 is TGTGCCAGCAGTGGGCTAGCGGGAGAGGGTGAGCAGTTCTTC. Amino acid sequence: CASSGLAGEGEQFF.

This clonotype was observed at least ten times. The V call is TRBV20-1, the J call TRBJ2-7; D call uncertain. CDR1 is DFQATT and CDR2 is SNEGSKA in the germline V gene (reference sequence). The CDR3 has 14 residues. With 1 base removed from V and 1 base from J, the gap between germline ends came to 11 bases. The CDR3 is CSARAATTSYEQYF. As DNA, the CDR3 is TGCAGTGCTAGAGCGGCTACGACGTCCTACGAGCAGTACTTC.

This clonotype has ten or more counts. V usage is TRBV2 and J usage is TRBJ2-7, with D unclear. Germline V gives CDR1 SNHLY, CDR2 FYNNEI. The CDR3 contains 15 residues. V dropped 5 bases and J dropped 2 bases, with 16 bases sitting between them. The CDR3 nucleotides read TGTGCCAGCAGTCTGGAGAAGGGTCGGGCCTACGAGCAGTACTTC. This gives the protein CASSLEKGRAYEQYF.

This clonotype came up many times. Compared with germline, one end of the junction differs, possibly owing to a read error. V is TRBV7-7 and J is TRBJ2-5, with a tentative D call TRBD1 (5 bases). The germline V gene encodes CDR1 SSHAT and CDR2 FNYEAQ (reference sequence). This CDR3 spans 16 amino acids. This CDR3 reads CASSLDSTDPRETQYF. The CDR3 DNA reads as TGTGCTAGCAGCTTAGATTCGACAGACCCAAGAGAGACCCAGTACTTC. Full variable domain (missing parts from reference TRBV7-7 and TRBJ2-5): GAGVSQSPRYKVTKRGQDVTLRCDPISSHATLYWYQQALGQGPEFLTYFNYEAQPDKSGLPSDRFSAERPEGSISTLTIQRTEQRDSAMYRCASSLDSTDPRETQYFGPGTRLLVL.

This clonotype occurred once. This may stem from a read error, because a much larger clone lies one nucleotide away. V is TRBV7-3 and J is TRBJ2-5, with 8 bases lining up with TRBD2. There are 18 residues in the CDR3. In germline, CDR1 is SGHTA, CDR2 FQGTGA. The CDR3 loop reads CVSSLDPVVAGIQETQYF. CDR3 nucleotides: TGTGTCAGCAGCTTAGATCCAGTGGTAGCGGGAATCCAAGAGACCCAGTACTTC.

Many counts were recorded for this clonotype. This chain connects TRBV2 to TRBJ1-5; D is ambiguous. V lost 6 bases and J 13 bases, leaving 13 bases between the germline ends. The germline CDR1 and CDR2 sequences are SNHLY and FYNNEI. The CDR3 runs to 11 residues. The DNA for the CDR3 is TGTGCCAGCAGCACCGCGGAACATCAGCATTTT. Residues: CASSTAEHQHF.

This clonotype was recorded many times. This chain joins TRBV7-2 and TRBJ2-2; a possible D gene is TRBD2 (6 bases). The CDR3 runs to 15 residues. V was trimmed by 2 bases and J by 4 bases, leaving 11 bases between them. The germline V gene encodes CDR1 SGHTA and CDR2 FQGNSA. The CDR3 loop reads CASSLRLVGTGELFF. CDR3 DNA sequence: TGTGCCAGCAGCTTAAGACTAGTGGGCACCGGGGAGCTGTTTTTT.

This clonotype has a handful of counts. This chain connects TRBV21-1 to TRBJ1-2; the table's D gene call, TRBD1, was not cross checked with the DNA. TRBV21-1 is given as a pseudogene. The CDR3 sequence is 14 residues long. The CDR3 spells CASSKAGTGFGYTF. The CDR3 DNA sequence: TGTGCCAGCAGCAAAGCGGGGACAGGGTTTGGCTACACCTTC.

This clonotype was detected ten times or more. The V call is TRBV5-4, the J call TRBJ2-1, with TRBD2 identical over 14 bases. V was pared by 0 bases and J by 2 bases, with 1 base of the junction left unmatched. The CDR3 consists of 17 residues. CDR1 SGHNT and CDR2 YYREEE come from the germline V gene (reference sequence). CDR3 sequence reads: CASSLGLAGGPYNEQFF. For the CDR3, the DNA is TGTGCCAGCAGCTTGGGACTAGCGGGAGGGCCCTACAATGAGCAGTTCTTC.